This T cell receptor beta chain was identified in a study of identifying expanded T cells in peripheral blood. Study-wide results and limits: Variance in clone template counts between roughly 2-week samples significantly increased with total template count across all healthy donors. Technical replicates showed 0.9 to 1.5 changed clones; two weeks 15 to 20; four weeks 19.

The data were produced by immunoSEQ multiplex PCR, yet TCRdb's version contains in-frame clones alone and is incomplete. The sample lists roughly 100,000 clones; 75% to 90% were seen once. Healthy donors had no documented immune events, such as infections, while sampled. The CDR3 covers 14 residues. CDR1 and CDR2 (germline): SGHAT, FQNNGV. Losses at the gene ends were 4 bases for V and 3 bases for J; bases not matched to a gene: 2. Comments on this clone: Its antigen is still unknown.

This clonotype was obtained from a person aged 18 to 70 in good health. Sequenced: blood. V usage is TRBV11-2 and J usage is TRBJ2-3; 9 bases are a match to TRBD1. The CDR3 coding sequence is TGTGCCAGCAGCTGGGGACAGGGAACAGATACGCAGTATTTT. Amino acid sequence: CASSWGQGTDTQYF.